This T cell receptor (beta chain) was profiled in a study of lymphopenia after photon versus proton radiotherapy (dated by TCRdb to about 2019). Study-level background: Photon and proton radiation therapy were compared by the study for their immunological effects in patients with gastrointestinal tumors who developed high-grade lymphopenia. The cohort comprised about 19 patients with gastrointestinal tumors who received either photon or proton therapy and then developed lymphopenia. The study was designed to characterize how the impact on the immune system differs between the two radiation modalities. Results and caveats for the whole study, not just this receptor: Across the cohort, an inverse correlation was found between a larger post-nadir drop in TCR diversity and overall survival time among patients who died. The survival association was examined only in patients who died, and the authors described better survival with proton therapy as a possibility, not as a demonstrated result. Once the lymphocyte count had reached its nadir, the repertoires of photon-treated patients showed oligoclonal expansion, particularly of CD8+ Temra cells, and this expansion drove the decline in diversity. During treatment, patients who received proton therapy stayed relatively stable, whereas patients who received photon therapy lost naive T cells and TCR diversity and gained effector/memory populations.

Library prep was done by the immunoSEQ multiplex PCR assay. T cell repertoires were profiled by deep sequencing of rearranged TCR beta loci, alongside multiparametric flow cytometry. Drawn from immuneACCESS, this table holds only the in-frame rearrangements with V and J called that TCRdb kept. Clones are partly lost; checked studies trace under half to an unresolved V gene and leave the rest unexplained. The sample profile shows about 45,000 clones; about 85% of them were found once. The top ten constitute about 2% of the sample. Comment on this clone: Its cognate antigen has yet to be identified. There are no base qualities to consult, and no much larger clone falls within one base.

Per the germline V gene, MDHEN is the CDR1 and SYDVKM is the CDR2. Spanning cysteine to phenylalanine, the CDR3 consists of 16 amino acids. Of the read, only the CDR3 DNA is kept; its 48 bases are in frame from base 1. Trimming removed 3 bases from V and 0 bases from J, leaving 15 bases between the germline ends. The sequence came from a middle-aged man with gastric cancer. The sequences come from peripheral blood, collected from a patient treated with photon-based radiotherapy. Here the chain combines TRBV28 and TRBJ2-7; perhaps TRBD2 is the D gene, with 6 bases matching. The nucleotide sequence reads TGTGCCAGCAGTTTGCTTACGGGGGTCCACTCCTACGAGCAGTACTTC. Translated, it gives CASSLLTGVHSYEQYF. The CDR3, completed at both ends by the reference TRBV28 and TRBJ2-7 genes, gives the full variable domain DVKVTQSSRYLVKRTGEKVFLECVQDMDHENMFWYRQDPGLGLRLIYFSYDVKMKEKGDIPEGYSVSREKKERFSLILESASTNQTSMYLCASSLLTGVHSYEQYFGPGTRLTVT.